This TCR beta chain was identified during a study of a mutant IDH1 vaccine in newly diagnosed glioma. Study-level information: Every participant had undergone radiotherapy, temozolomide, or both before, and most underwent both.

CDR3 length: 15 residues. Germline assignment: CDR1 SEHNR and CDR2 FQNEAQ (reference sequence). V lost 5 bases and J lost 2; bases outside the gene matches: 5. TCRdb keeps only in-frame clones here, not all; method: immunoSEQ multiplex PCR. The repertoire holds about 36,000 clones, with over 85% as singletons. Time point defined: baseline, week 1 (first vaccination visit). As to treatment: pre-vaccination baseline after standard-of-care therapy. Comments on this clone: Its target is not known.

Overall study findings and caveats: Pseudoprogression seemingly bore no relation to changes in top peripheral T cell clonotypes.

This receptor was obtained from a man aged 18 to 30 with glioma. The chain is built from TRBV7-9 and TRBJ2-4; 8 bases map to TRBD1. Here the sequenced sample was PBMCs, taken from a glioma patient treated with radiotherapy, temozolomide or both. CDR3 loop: CASSPWTGSKNIQYF. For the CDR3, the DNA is TGTGCCAGCAGCCCCTGGACAGGGTCCAAAAACATTCAGTACTTC.